These T cell receptor beta chains were read from a single sample in a study of blood T cell repertoires in COVID-19. Sequenced by immunoSEQ multiplex PCR; TCRdb stores in-frame clones only, minus some. The repertoire holds some 150,000 clones, 70% to 90% seen once, with approximately 5.4% in the top ten. Sample: peripheral blood. The receptors here all came from a human donor in a cohort sampled during active COVID-19. Each CDR3 is given with its conserved first and last residue. The D gene is left open where the match is weak. Size values are once, few and many counts, or a class for expanded clones, and some rows have none.

v_gene	abundance	j_gene	d_gene	CDR3nt	CDR3aa
TRBV5-8	.	TRBJ2-1	TRBD1	TGTGCCAGCAGCCCGAACAGGGGTAACAACGATGAGCAGTTCTTC	CASSPNRGNNDEQFF
TRBV5-1	.	TRBJ1-1	.	TGCGCCAGCAGCTTGGCCACAGTTGGGTGGACTGAAGCTTTCTTT	CASSLATVGWTEAFF
TRBV5-4	.	TRBJ2-1	TRBD2	TGTGCCAGCAGCGGGGGATTGAAGCTAGCGGGCAATGAGCAGTTCTTC	CASSGGLKLAGNEQFF
TRBV27	.	TRBJ2-7	TRBD2	TGTGCCAGCAGTCTCAGGACTAGCGGCCCCTACGAGCAGTACTTC	CASSLRTSGPYEQYF
TRBV28	.	TRBJ1-1	TRBD1	TGTGCCAGCAGACGGACAGGGGGCAGCTTCACTGAAGCTTTCTTT	CASRRTGGSFTEAFF
TRBV11-2	.	TRBJ1-3	.	TGTGCCAGCAGCCCACAGGGTCGGACTGGAAACACCATATATTTT	CASSPQGRTGNTIYF
TRBV11-3	.	TRBJ2-2	.	TGTGCCAGCAGCGCTGGCGGCACGAACACCGGGGAGCTGTTTTTT	CASSAGGTNTGELFF
TRBV7-2	.	TRBJ2-1	TRBD2	TGTGCCAGCACCTGGACTAGCGGGGGGCTGAATGAGCAGTTCTTC	CASTWTSGGLNEQFF
TRBV19	.	TRBJ1-1	TRBD1	TGTGCCAGTAGTCTCCCACGGACAGGTTGGACTGAAGCTTTCTTT	CASSLPRTGWTEAFF
TRBV15	.	TRBJ1-5	.	TGTGCCACCAGCAGAGGGGAGGTCGGCAATCAGCCCCAGCATTTT	CATSRGEVGNQPQHF
TRBV6-1	.	TRBJ1-6	.	TGTGCCAGCAGTGAATCGGGGGGCTGGTCACCCCTCCACTTT	CASSESGGWSPLHF
TRBV6-1	.	TRBJ2-1	.	TGTGCCAGCAGTGAATTTGCTCCTTGGGTAGCAGTGAGCAATGAGCAGTTCTTC	CASSEFAPWVAVSNEQFF
TRBV7-3	few	TRBJ2-3	.	TGTGCCAGCAGTTTACAGAGCACAGATACGCAGTATTTT	CASSLQSTDTQYF
TRBV7-9	.	TRBJ2-2	TRBD1	TGTGCCAGCAGCTTAGGGCCCACAGGGGCCAACACCGGGGAGCTGTTTTTT	CASSLGPTGANTGELFF
TRBV15	.	TRBJ1-1	TRBD1	TGTGCCACCAGCAGAGGAGCAGGGGGCAAAACTGAAGCTTTCTTT	CATSRGAGGKTEAFF
TRBV7-8	.	TRBJ1-6	.	TGTGCCAGCAGCTTGGGGCAAGGGGCAGGGGTAAATTCACCCCTCCACTTT	CASSLGQGAGVNSPLHF
TRBV6-5	.	TRBJ1-2	.	TGTGCCAGCAGTTGGACAGTGTTCTATGGCTACACCTTC	CASSWTVFYGYTF
TRBV2	once	TRBJ2-2	TRBD1	TGTGCCAGCAGCGGACAGGCGAACACCGGGGAGCTGTTTTTT	CASSGQANTGELFF
TRBV10-1	.	TRBJ2-1	TRBD2	TGCGCCAGCAGTGAGAGGGGAGGGGAAGCCGAGCAGTTCTTC	CASSERGGEAEQFF
TRBV7-9	.	TRBJ2-2	.	TGTGCCAGCAGCTCCTTTGCCGGAGTGTACGGGGAGCTGTTTTTT	CASSSFAGVYGELFF
TRBV7-2	.	TRBJ2-7	TRBD1	TGTGCCAGCAGCGGACAGGGGGCCTACGAGCAGTACTTC	CASSGQGAYEQYF
TRBV28	.	TRBJ1-5	.	TGTGCCAGCAGAAGACAGGACAATCAGCCCCAGCATTTT	CASRRQDNQPQHF
TRBV28	.	TRBJ2-3	.	TGTGCCAGCAGTCCCCCGACACTTAGCACAGATACGCAGTATTTT	CASSPPTLSTDTQYF
TRBV27	.	TRBJ2-1	TRBD2	TGTGCCAGCAGTCCCCCCTTATCGCGGGGGAGCTCCTACAATGAGCAGTTCTTC	CASSPPLSRGSSYNEQFF
TRBV3-1/TRBV3-2	.	TRBJ2-3	TRBD2	TGTGCCAGCAGCCAAGATGGGCTAGCGGGGCCCCCAGATACGCAGTATTTT	CASSQDGLAGPPDTQYF
TRBV5-1	.	TRBJ1-4	.	TGCGCCAGCAGCTTGACAGGAGCGCGTGAAAAACTGTTTTTT	CASSLTGAREKLFF
TRBV11-2	.	TRBJ1-3	.	TGTGCCAGCAGCTTAGGGGCCTCACAGAACCCTGGAAACACCATATATTTT	CASSLGASQNPGNTIYF
TRBV5-4	.	TRBJ1-5	.	TGTGCCAGCAGCGTCCAGGGAGGTTTAAGCAATCAGCCCCAGCATTTT	CASSVQGGLSNQPQHF
TRBV19	.	TRBJ1-1	TRBD1	TGTGCCAGTAAGGGAAGGGGGACAGGGGTGAACACTGAAGCTTTCTTT	CASKGRGTGVNTEAFF
TRBV29-1	once	TRBJ1-1	.	TGCAGCTTTCAACAGGGAATGGAAGCTTTCTTT	CSFQQGMEAFF
TRBV6-5	.	TRBJ1-2	TRBD1	TGTGCCAGCAGGAGCCCGGGACAGGATAGAGGCTACACCTTC	CASRSPGQDRGYTF
TRBV9	.	TRBJ2-5	.	TGTGCCAGCAGCGTAGCCCTAGCCGGGCTGGAGACCCAGTACTTC	CASSVALAGLETQYF
TRBV2	.	TRBJ2-3	TRBD1	TGTGCCAGCAGTACTACCCGGGACAGGATAACAGATACGCAGTATTTT	CASSTTRDRITDTQYF
TRBV7-9	.	TRBJ1-4	.	TGTGCCAGCGTCGGGGGGGCAACTAATGAAAAACTGTTTTTT	CASVGGATNEKLFF
TRBV28	.	TRBJ2-2	TRBD2	TGTGCCAGCAGTTTCAGGGCTAGCGGGAGTATGGGGACCGGGGAGCTGTTTTTT	CASSFRASGSMGTGELFF
TRBV7-9	few	TRBJ2-3	TRBD1	TGTGCCAGCAGTTATAAGGACAGGGCCCTCACAGATACGCAGTATTTT	CASSYKDRALTDTQYF
TRBV7-9	.	TRBJ2-7	TRBD2	TGTGCCAGCAGCCCCCGACTAGCGGGGGAGACCTACGAGCAGTACTTC	CASSPRLAGETYEQYF
TRBV19	.	TRBJ2-5	.	TGTGCCAGTAGTATCGGGACACGGTCCCAAGAGACCCAGTACTTC	CASSIGTRSQETQYF
TRBV9	.	TRBJ2-5	.	TGTGCCAGCAGCGTAGATTTGGGGGCGGCAGAAGAGACCCAGTACTTC	CASSVDLGAAEETQYF
TRBV2	.	TRBJ2-2	.	TGTGCCAGCAGTGAAGTTCAGGAGCTGTTTTTT	CASSEVQELFF
TRBV27	.	TRBJ1-1	.	TGTGCCAGCAAACCTCAGGGGCTTGGTCTTACTGAAGCTTTCTTT	CASKPQGLGLTEAFF
TRBV19	.	TRBJ2-1	.	TGTGCCAGTAGTATCCCACGAATAGCGGCGGCCTACAATGAGCAGTTCTTC	CASSIPRIAAAYNEQFF
TRBV28	.	TRBJ2-1	.	TGTGCCAGCAAAAGTGAACTAGCCGGTTCCTACAATGAGCAGTTCTTC	CASKSELAGSYNEQFF
TRBV6-5	.	TRBJ1-2	.	TGTGCCAGCAGTTTCGACAGCACATATGGCTACACCTTC	CASSFDSTYGYTF
TRBV29-1	.	TRBJ1-6	.	TGCAGCGTTGAAGTTGACTCCCAGAGCTCCTATAATTCACCCCTCCACTTT	CSVEVDSQSSYNSPLHF
TRBV7-9	.	TRBJ2-5	.	TGTGCCAGCAGCTTCCGGCTAGCGAGTGAGACCCAGTACTTC	CASSFRLASETQYF
TRBV4-2	.	TRBJ2-7	TRBD1	TGTGCCAGCAGCCGACAGGACAGGGGGTTCCACGAGCAGTACTTC	CASSRQDRGFHEQYF
TRBV18	.	TRBJ1-5	.	TGTGCCAGCTCACCAGCCGACGGGGGGCAGCCCCAGCATTTT	CASSPADGGQPQHF